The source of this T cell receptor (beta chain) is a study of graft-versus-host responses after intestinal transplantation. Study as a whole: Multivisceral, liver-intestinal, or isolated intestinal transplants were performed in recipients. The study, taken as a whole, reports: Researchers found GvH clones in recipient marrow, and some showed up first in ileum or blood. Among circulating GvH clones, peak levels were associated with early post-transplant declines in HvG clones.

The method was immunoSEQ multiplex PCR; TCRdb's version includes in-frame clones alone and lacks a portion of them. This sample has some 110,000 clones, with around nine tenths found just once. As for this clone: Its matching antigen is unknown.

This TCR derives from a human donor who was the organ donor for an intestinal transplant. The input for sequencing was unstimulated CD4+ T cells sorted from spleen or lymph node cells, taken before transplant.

The CDR3 sequence: CASSRQGYEQYF. The CDR3 DNA reads as TGTGCCAGCAGTAGACAGGGGTACGAGCAGTACTTC. V usage is TRBV6-1 and J usage is TRBJ2-7, with 8 bases aligning to TRBD1. The CDR3 contains 12 residues. CDR1 is MNHNS and CDR2 is SASEGT in the germline V gene. Trimming at V came to 5 bases and at J to 4 bases, leaving 1 base not matched to a gene.